This T cell receptor beta chain came from a study of technical replicates of blood from several donors (dated by TCRdb to between 2016 and 2019). From V the trimming removes 4 bases and from J it removes 0 bases, while the gene matches leave 7 bases of the junction unaccounted for. The CDR3, cysteine through phenylalanine, is 16 amino acids long. Left in the record is the CDR3 DNA by itself, 48 bases read in frame from the first base. CDR1 and CDR2 are read off the germline V gene (reference sequence) as LNHDA and SQIVND. On this clone: The antigen it recognizes is unknown. It has no much larger one-base neighbor in the sample; base qualities were not kept.

Receptor amplification or capture employed the immunoSEQ multiplex PCR assay. TCRdb provides this immuneACCESS table in a form limited to in-frame rearrangements. Some clones are lacking; in checked studies, under half of them reflect an unresolved V gene, and why the rest are absent is not known. For this sample there are about 60,000 clones; more than 75% appear just once. The ten biggest clones cover 4.5% to 6% of the sample. Sequencing was carried out using PBMCs. The receptor was derived from a human donor in good health. Some clones in this sample may be carry-over from other donors' samples. The chain joins TRBV19 to TRBJ2-3, with TRBD2 identical over 7 junction bases. The DNA reads as follows: TGTGCCAGTAGTACGGGAGCGGGATCTAGCACAGATACGCAGTATTTT. This yields the protein CASSTGAGSSTDTQYF. Joined to the reference TRBV19 and TRBJ2-3 proteins, this CDR3 gives the full variable domain: DGGITQSPKYLFRKEGQNVTLSCEQNLNHDAMYWYRQDPGQGLRLIYYSQIVNDFQKGDIAEGYSVSREKKESFPLTVTSAQKNPTAFYLCASSTGAGSSTDTQYFGPGTRLTVL.